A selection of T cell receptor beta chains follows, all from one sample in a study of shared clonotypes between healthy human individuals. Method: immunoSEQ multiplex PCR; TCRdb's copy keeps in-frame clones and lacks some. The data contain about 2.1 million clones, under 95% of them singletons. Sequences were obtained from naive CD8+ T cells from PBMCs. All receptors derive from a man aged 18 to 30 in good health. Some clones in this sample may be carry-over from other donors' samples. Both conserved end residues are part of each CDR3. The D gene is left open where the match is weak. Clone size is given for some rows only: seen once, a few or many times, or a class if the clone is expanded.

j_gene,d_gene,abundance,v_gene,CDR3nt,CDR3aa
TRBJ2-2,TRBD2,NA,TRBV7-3,TGTGCCAGCAGCTTAACGGCTAGCGGGAGGCACACGAACACCGGGGAGCTGTTTTTT,CASSLTASGRHTNTGELFF
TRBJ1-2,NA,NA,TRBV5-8,TGTGCCACCCCCCGGGACGATGGCTATGGCTACACCTTC,CATPRDDGYGYTF
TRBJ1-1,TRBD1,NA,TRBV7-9,TGTGCCAGCAGCTTAAAACGTGACAGGGGCCCGAACACTGAAGCTTTCTTT,CASSLKRDRGPNTEAFF
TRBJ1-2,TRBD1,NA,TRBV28,TGTGCCAGCAGTTTCCCGCGACAGGGGGCGAATGGCTACACCTTC,CASSFPRQGANGYTF
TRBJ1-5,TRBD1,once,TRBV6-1,TGTGCCAGCAGCGCCCGGACAGGCGAGGAACCCCAGCATTTT,CASSARTGEEPQHF
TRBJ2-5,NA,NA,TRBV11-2,TGTGCCAGCAGCCCCCGACTGGTATCACCCCAAGAGACCCAGTACTTC,CASSPRLVSPQETQYF
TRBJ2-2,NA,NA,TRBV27,TGTGCCAGCCGACTACCGAACACCGGGGAGCTGTTTTTT,CASRLPNTGELFF
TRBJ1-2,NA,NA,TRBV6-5,TGTGCCAGCAGTTACTCGATTTTGAGTTATGGCTACACCTTC,CASSYSILSYGYTF
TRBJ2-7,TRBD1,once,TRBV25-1,TGTGCCAGCAGTGCGCCGGGACAGGGAATCTCCTACGAGCAGTACTTC,CASSAPGQGISYEQYF
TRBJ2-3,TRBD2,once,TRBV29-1,TGCAGCGTTGCAGGCGGGAGAGGCACAGATACGCAGTATTTT,CSVAGGRGTDTQYF
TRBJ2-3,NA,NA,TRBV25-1,TGTGCCAGCAGTGAACTTAATCCAGATACGCAGTATTTT,CASSELNPDTQYF
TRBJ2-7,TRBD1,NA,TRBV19,TGTGCCAGTAGAGTACGGGACAGGGGTTCCTACGAGCAGTACTTC,CASRVRDRGSYEQYF
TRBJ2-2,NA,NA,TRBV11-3,TGTGCCAGCAGCTTAGCCAGGACCCTTTGGCCCGGGGAGCTGTTTTTT,CASSLARTLWPGELFF
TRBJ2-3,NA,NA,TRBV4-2,TGTGCCAGCAGCCAGGACAATGGGGAGGCAAGCACAGATACGCAGTATTTT,CASSQDNGEASTDTQYF
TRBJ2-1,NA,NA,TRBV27,TGTGCCAGCAGTTTATCGACCGGGGGAGAGCAGTTCTTC,CASSLSTGGEQFF
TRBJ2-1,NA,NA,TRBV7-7,TGTGCCAGCAACCGACAGTGCCACAATGAGCAGTTCTTC,CASNRQCHNEQFF
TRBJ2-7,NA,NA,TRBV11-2,TGTGCCAGCAGCTTCCCCGGAGCCGAGCAGTACTTC,CASSFPGAEQYF
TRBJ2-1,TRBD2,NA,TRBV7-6,TGTGCCAGCAGCCAAGGACTAGCGGGAGAAACCTCCTACAATGAGCAGTTCTTC,CASSQGLAGETSYNEQFF
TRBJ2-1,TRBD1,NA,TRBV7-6,TGTGCCAGCAGCTTAGCGCCCCTAGAGGGACAGGGGGTGGATGAGCAGTTCTTC,CASSLAPLEGQGVDEQFF
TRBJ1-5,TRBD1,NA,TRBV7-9,TGTGCCAGCAGCCATACAGGGGGAGGAAGCAATCAGCCCCAGCATTTT,CASSHTGGGSNQPQHF
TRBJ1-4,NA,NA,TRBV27,TGTGCCAGCAGCAAGAGGGAAACAGAAAAACTGTTTTTT,CASSKRETEKLFF
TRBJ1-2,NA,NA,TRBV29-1,TGCAGCGTAAGGGAAGACTATGGCTACACCTTC,CSVREDYGYTF
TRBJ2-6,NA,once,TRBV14,TGTGCCAGCAGCCAATACAGGGCGGGGGCCAACGTCCTGACTTTC,CASSQYRAGANVLTF
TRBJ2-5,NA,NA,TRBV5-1,TGCGCCAGCAGCTTGTGGCCCGGCCGGGAGACCCAGTACTTC,CASSLWPGRETQYF
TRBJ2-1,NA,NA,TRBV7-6,TGTGCCAGCAGCTTGCAGATTAATGCTGAGCAGTTCTTC,CASSLQINAEQFF
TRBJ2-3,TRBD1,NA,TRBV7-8,TGTGCCAGCAGCCCGACAGGGTCGGCAGATACGCAGTATTTT,CASSPTGSADTQYF
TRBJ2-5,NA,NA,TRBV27,TGTGCCAGCAGTTTAGGACCGGGAAGTTGGCAAGAGACCCAGTACTTC,CASSLGPGSWQETQYF
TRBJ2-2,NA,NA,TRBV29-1,TGCAGCGCCTTCCCCTCGAACACCGGGGAGCTGTTTTTT,CSAFPSNTGELFF
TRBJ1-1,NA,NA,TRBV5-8,TGTGCCAGCAGCCGGTTGCCAGGGTTGAACACTGAAGCTTTCTTT,CASSRLPGLNTEAFF
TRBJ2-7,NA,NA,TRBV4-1,TGCGCCAGCAGCCCGAGGGACTGGAGCTCCTACGAGCAGTACTTC,CASSPRDWSSYEQYF
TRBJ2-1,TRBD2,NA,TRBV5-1,TGCGCCAGCAAAGGGGGACTAGCGGGAGCCAGCTCCTACAATGAGCAGTTCTTC,CASKGGLAGASSYNEQFF
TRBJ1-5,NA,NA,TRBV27,TGTGCCAGCAGTCTCCGGGACAGCAATCAGCCCCAGCATTTT,CASSLRDSNQPQHF
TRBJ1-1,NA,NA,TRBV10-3,TGTGCCATCAACCCGGCGGGGGAGAGGACTGAAGCTTTCTTT,CAINPAGERTEAFF
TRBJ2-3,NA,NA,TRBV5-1,TGCGCCAGCAGCCCAGTCAATATCGGGCTGGATACGCAGTATTTT,CASSPVNIGLDTQYF
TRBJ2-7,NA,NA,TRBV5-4,TGTGCCAGCAGCCACCAGCTTGGGGAGCAGTACTTC,CASSHQLGEQYF
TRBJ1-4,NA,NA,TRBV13,TGTGCCAGCAGCCCTTGGCGCGGGACGCCTGAAAAACTGTTTTTT,CASSPWRGTPEKLFF
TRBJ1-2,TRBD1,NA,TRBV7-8,TGTGCCAGCAGCCGGGGACCAGGGGGTCATGGCTACACCTTC,CASSRGPGGHGYTF
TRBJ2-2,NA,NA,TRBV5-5,TGTGCCAGCCTAGGACAGAACACCGGGGAGCTGTTTTTT,CASLGQNTGELFF
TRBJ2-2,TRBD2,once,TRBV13,TGTGCCAGCAGCCCTACTAGCGGGAACACCGGGGAGCTGTTTTTT,CASSPTSGNTGELFF